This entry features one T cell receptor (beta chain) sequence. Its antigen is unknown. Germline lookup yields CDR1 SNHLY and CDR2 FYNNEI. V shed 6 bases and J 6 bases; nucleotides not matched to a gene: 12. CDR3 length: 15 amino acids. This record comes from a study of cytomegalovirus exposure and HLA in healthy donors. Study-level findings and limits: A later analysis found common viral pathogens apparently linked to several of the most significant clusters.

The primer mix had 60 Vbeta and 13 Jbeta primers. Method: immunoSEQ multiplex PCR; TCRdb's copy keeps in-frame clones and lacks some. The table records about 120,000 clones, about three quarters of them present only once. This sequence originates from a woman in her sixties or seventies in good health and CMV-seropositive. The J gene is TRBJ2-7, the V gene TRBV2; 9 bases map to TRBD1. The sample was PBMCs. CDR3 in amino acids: CASRKSGTGYGEQYF. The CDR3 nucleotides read TGTGCCAGCAGAAAGTCCGGGACAGGGTACGGCGAGCAGTACTTC.